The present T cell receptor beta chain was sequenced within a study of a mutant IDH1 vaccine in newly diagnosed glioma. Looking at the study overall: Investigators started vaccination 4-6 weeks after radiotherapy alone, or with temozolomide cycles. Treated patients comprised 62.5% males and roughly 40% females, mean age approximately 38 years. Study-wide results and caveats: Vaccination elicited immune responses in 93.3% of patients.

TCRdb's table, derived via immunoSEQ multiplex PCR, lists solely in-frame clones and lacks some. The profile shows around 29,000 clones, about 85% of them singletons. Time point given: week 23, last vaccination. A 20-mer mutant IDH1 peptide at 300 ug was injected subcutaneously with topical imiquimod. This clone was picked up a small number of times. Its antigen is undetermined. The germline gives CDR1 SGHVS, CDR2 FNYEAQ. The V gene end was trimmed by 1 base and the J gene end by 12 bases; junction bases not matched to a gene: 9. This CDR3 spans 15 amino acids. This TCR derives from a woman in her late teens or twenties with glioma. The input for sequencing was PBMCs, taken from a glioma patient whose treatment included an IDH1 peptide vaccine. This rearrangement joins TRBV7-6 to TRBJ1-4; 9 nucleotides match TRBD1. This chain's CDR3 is CASSLEGQGSTELFF. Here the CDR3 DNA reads TGTGCCAGCAGCTTAGAGGGACAGGGCTCCACGGAACTGTTTTTT.